These 14 T cell receptor beta chains came from one sample sequenced in a study of cytomegalovirus exposure and HLA in healthy donors. This table comes from immunoSEQ multiplex PCR, and its TCRdb copy is limited to in-frame clones, with some not included. This sample carries roughly 140,000 clones, more than 85% of them seen once, and the ten largest clones take around 0.7%. Sequenced input: PBMCs. These receptors were collected from a man younger than 30 in good health and CMV-seronegative.

The chain carries TRBV7-2 and TRBJ1-3; 9 nucleotides line up with TRBD1. The CDR3 is made up of 17 amino acids. The V and J ends lost 4 bases and 4 bases, in that order; junction bases with no gene match: 11. Germline CDR1 and CDR2: SGHTA and FQGNSA. The CDR3 nucleotides are TGTGCCAGCAGCTCTCGCACAGGGGGCGCGGGAGGAAACACCATATATTTT. Protein product: CASSSRTGGAGGNTIYF.

This clone was observed a handful of times. The V and J genes are TRBV5-6 and TRBJ2-2; D is unclear. Germline V gene sequence: CDR1 SGHDT, CDR2 YYEEEE. This CDR3 is built from 15 residues. V gave up 0 bases and J gave up 6 bases, with 12 bases separating them. Here the CDR3 DNA reads TGTGCCAGCAGCTTGGGCGATAGCAAATCCGGGGAGCTGTTTTTT. Translation: CASSLGDSKSGELFF.

This chain connects TRBV27 to TRBJ2-3; perhaps TRBD2 as D (6 bases). Germline CDR1 MNHEY, CDR2 SMNVEV (reference sequence). The CDR3 runs 13 residues. The V end lost 8 bases, the J end lost 2 bases, and 11 bases lay between the germline ends. The CDR3, as DNA: TGTGCCAGCTCGGGACTTCACACAGATACGCAGTATTTT. It codes for CASSGLHTDTQYF.

This clone appeared once. The chain is built from TRBV5-1 and TRBJ2-1, with 7 bases matching TRBD1. This CDR3 comprises 13 residues. CDR1 is SGHRS, CDR2 YFSETQ, per germline. With 4 bases clipped from V and 6 bases from J, the junction kept 4 bases outside the gene matches. CDR3 in amino acids: CASSAGTANEQFF. For the CDR3, the DNA is TGCGCCAGCAGCGCCGGGACAGCCAATGAGCAGTTCTTC.

The chain has TRBV7-2 and TRBJ2-5; 8 positions agree with TRBD2. The CDR3 totals 15 residues. Germline-derived CDR1 and CDR2 are SGHTA and FQGNSA. After removal of 5 bases from V and 1 base from J, the junction contained 6 bases not matched to a gene. The CDR3 nucleotides are TGTGCCAGCAGCCCAGGCGGGGGGCCCCAAGAGACCCAGTACTTC. As protein: CASSPGGGPQETQYF.

The chain carries TRBV21-1 and TRBJ2-2; the table assigns TRBD1, which was not confirmed against the DNA. TRBV21-1 is described as a pseudogene. The CDR3 has 19 residues. CDR3 sequence: CASSLKPERDRGRGGELFF. CDR3 nucleotide sequence: TGTGCCAGCAGCCTAAAGCCGGAAAGAGACAGGGGGCGAGGTGGGGAGCTGTTTTTT.

This clone has just a few counts. V usage is TRBV19 and J usage is TRBJ1-5; TRBD1 agrees at 7 bases. The J segment lost 0 bases and the V segment lost 8 bases, leaving 10 bases of the junction unmatched. This CDR3 spans 16 amino acids. From germline, CDR1 is LNHDA and CDR2 SQIVND (reference sequence). DNA for the CDR3: TGTGCCAGTCCGGGACAGAACCCTTATAGCAATCAGCCCCAGCATTTT. Protein product: CASPGQNPYSNQPQHF.

This clone has a handful of counts. The chain recombines TRBV5-1 with TRBJ1-1; the D gene is possibly TRBD1 (5 bases). The CDR3 covers 12 residues. V was cut by 7 bases and J by 5 bases, with 12 bases left in between. Germline V lookup: CDR1 SGHRS, CDR2 YFSETQ. The CDR3 loop reads CASRGVQTEAFF. CDR3 nucleotide sequence: TGCGCCAGCCGGGGGGTTCAGACTGAAGCTTTCTTT.

The chain is built from TRBV2 and TRBJ1-2, with 10 bases lining up with TRBD1. Germline CDR1 SNHLY, CDR2 FYNNEI. The CDR3 is 15 residues long. Trimming removed 10 bases from V and 4 bases from J; junction bases left unmatched: 12. CDR3 sequence: CATLSTGGKSYGYTF. The DNA for the CDR3 is TGTGCCACTCTTTCGACAGGGGGCAAAAGCTATGGCTACACCTTC.

V is TRBV5-4 and J is TRBJ2-6; possible D gene TRBD2, 6 bases. This CDR3 is built from 17 residues. The germline V gene encodes CDR1 SGHNT and CDR2 YYREEE (reference sequence). Trimming removed 4 bases from V and 2 bases from J, with 16 bases in between. The CDR3 reads CASSINGGKAGANVLTF. The CDR3 nucleotides are TGTGCCAGCAGCATCAATGGGGGGAAGGCTGGGGCCAACGTCCTGACTTTC.

This clone came up a few times. The V and J genes are TRBV29-1 and TRBJ1-1, with D maybe TRBD1 (5 bases). Germline CDR1 SQVTM, CDR2 ANQGSEA. The V gene lost 7 bases and the J gene lost 6 bases, with 12 bases spanning the gap. The CDR3 covers 11 residues. The CDR3 DNA reads as TGCAGCGCTCGCAGGGAGGCTGAAGCTTTCTTT. Translated, it gives CSARREAEAFF.

DNA for the CDR3: TGTGCCACCAAGGTCGGCGGGGGGGGCTCCGAGCAGTACTTC. It is translated as CATKVGGGGSEQYF. J is TRBJ2-7 and V is TRBV19; 9 bases map to TRBD2. Germline V lookup: CDR1 LNHDA, CDR2 SQIVND (reference sequence). The V segment lost 10 bases and the J segment 6 bases; nucleotides outside the gene matches: 13. The CDR3 is 14 amino acids.

The chain joins TRBV19 to TRBJ2-7; possible D gene TRBD1, 6 bases. The V gene lost 4 bases and the J gene lost 0 bases, with 13 bases spanning the gap. This CDR3 has 15 residues. Germline CDR1 is LNHDA and CDR2 is SQIVND (reference sequence). The CDR3 sequence is CASSTTDRSSYEQYF. The CDR3 nucleotides read TGTGCCAGTAGTACCACGGACAGATCCTCCTACGAGCAGTACTTC.

This clone came up once. This chain joins TRBV5-1 and TRBJ2-3, with D uncertain. Trimming stripped 1 base from V and 2 bases from J, with 8 bases between. The CDR3 totals 14 residues. The germline gives CDR1 SGHRS, CDR2 YFSETQ. CDR3 sequence reads: CASSLSGITDTQYF. CDR3 sequence (DNA): TGCGCCAGCAGCTTGTCGGGTATCACAGATACGCAGTATTTT.